This entry lists 22 T cell receptor beta chains sequenced from one sample in a study of regulatory T cells in long-lasting Graves disease. Time point reported: newly diagnosed GD, antithyroid drugs for less than 3 months. Researchers made the TCR library from RNA that was extracted from PBMCs. Building of the TCR beta libraries involved iRepertoire HTBI primers and Arm-PCR of CDR3 regions. Via MiXCR, TCRdb re-called the multiplex PCR reads, giving one row per CDR3 protein. This sample has around 450,000 distinct CDR3 sequences; 15% occur once, and the top ten carry around 7.6%. The same sample was also used in a study of T cells in Graves' hyperthyroidism and ophthalmopathy.

Specimen: peripheral blood mononuclear cells (PBMCs), collected at new diagnosis, from a patient treated with antithyroid drugs. Every receptor here comes from a woman aged 40 to 50 with Graves disease.

This clonotype was counted many times. The rearrangement joins TRBV7-6 to TRBJ2-3, with D possibly being TRBD1 (6 bases). CDR3 size: 16 residues. Germline V CDR1 and CDR2: SGHVS, FNYEAQ. The V gene lost 1 base and the J gene lost 4 bases, with 15 bases spanning the gap. The CDR3 sequence: CASSLGQVTFADTQYF. The CDR3 bases are TGTGCCAGCAGCTTAGGACAGGTCACTTTTGCAGATACGCAGTATTTT.

This clonotype was found many times. The rearrangement joins TRBV20-1 to TRBJ2-1; D uncertain. The CDR3 is 12 residues long. V lost 5 bases to trimming and J lost 4 bases, with 9 bases between them. Germline loops: CDR1 DFQATT, CDR2 SNEGSKA (reference sequence). The CDR3 DNA follows: TGCAGTGCTCAGACCGCTTACAATGAGCAGTTCTTC. It specifies CSAQTAYNEQFF.

The table lists this clonotype with many counts. The chain uses TRBV6-5 and TRBJ1-1, with D maybe TRBD1 (5 bases). Trimming took 2 bases from V and 1 from J, leaving 11 bases between them. CDR1 and CDR2 from the germline V gene are MNHEY and SVGAGI. This CDR3 comprises 15 residues. This chain's CDR3 is CASSYDRGRNTEAFF. The CDR3 coding sequence is TGTGCCAGCAGTTACGATAGGGGAAGGAACACTGAAGCTTTCTTT.

This clonotype was detected ten times or more. V and J are TRBV5-6 and TRBJ1-6; D may be TRBD1 (5 bases). V lost 0 bases to trimming and J lost 4 bases, with 11 bases between them. CDR3 length: 16 residues. CDR1 is SGHDT and CDR2 is YYEEEE in the germline V gene. This CDR3 reads CASSLEATEYNSPLHF. As DNA, the CDR3 is TGTGCCAGCAGCTTGGAGGCGACAGAATATAATTCACCCCTCCACTTT.

This clonotype was seen only a few times. The rearrangement uses TRBV4-1 and TRBJ1-2; the D gene is possibly TRBD1 (5 bases). CDR1 is MGHRA and CDR2 is YSYEKL in the germline V gene. The CDR3 contains 16 residues. V shed 0 bases and J shed 7 bases, with 18 bases lying between them. This CDR3 is CASSQDQGRGTPGYTF. The CDR3 DNA sequence: TGCGCCAGCAGCCAAGATCAGGGTCGGGGGACGCCTGGCTACACCTTC.

This clonotype was detected ten times or more. The chain uses TRBV27 and TRBJ1-1, with a weak D call TRBD1 (5 bases). The CDR3 runs to 14 residues. V shed 2 bases and J shed 5 bases, with 12 bases lying between them. In germline, CDR1 is MNHEY, CDR2 SMNVEV (reference sequence). CDR3 coding DNA: TGTGCCAGCAGTTTAAGCACAGGAGGAACTGAAGCTTTCTTT. Translated, it gives CASSLSTGGTEAFF.

The V call is TRBV20-1, the J call TRBJ2-5; a weak D match, TRBD2 (6 bases). CDR3 length: 15 amino acids. From germline, CDR1 is DFQATT and CDR2 SNEGSKA (reference sequence). V was trimmed by 0 bases and J by 5 bases, leaving 16 bases between them. CDR3: CSARDPASRGETQYF. Written as DNA, the CDR3 is TGCAGTGCTAGAGATCCCGCTAGCCGGGGGGAGACCCAGTACTTC.

The chain is built from TRBV4-1 and TRBJ1-4, with unresolved D. The germline CDR1 and CDR2 sequences are MGHRA and YSYEKL. V was clipped by 7 bases and J by 5 bases, with 11 bases between them. The CDR3 has 13 residues. CDR3 in amino acids: CASKRIGNEKLFF. The CDR3 DNA reads as TGCGCCAGCAAGAGAATCGGAAATGAAAAACTGTTTTTT.

This clonotype was found many times. V usage is TRBV7-8 and J usage is TRBJ2-7; the match to TRBD1 covers 7 bases. The CDR3 spans 13 residues. Germline V gene data show CDR1 as SGHVS and CDR2 as FQNEAQ. Trimming removed 4 bases from V and 4 bases from J; junction bases left unmatched: 4. As DNA, the CDR3 is TGTGCCAGCAGCTCCGCGACAGGGTACGAGCAGTACTTC. This codes for CASSSATGYEQYF.

This clonotype was detected ten times or more. The chain employs TRBV20-1 and TRBJ2-3; possibly TRBD2 for D (6 bases). Germline CDR1 and CDR2: DFQATT and SNEGSKA (reference sequence). V dropped 3 bases and J dropped 2 bases, with 15 bases sitting between them. The CDR3 sequence is 15 residues long. The CDR3: CSASRIGSTTDTQYF. The CDR3 region has the DNA TGCAGTGCTAGTAGGATCGGGAGTACCACAGATACGCAGTATTTT.

At least ten counts were recorded for this clonotype. This chain links TRBV7-9 with TRBJ2-3, with TRBD1 identical over 9 bases. Trimming took 4 bases from V and 2 from J; bases not matched to a gene: 4. Germline V lookup: CDR1 SEHNR, CDR2 FQNEAQ (reference sequence). The CDR3 is 15 residues long. The DNA of the CDR3 is TGTGCCAGCAGCTCAGGACAGGGGCTCACAGATACGCAGTATTTT. This sequence encodes CASSSGQGLTDTQYF.

The chain recombines TRBV11-2 with TRBJ2-7; 7 bases align to TRBD1. This CDR3 spans 13 amino acids. Losses at the gene ends were 5 bases for V and 4 bases for J; bases not matched to a gene: 5. Germline CDR1 is SGHAT and CDR2 is FQNNGV. Written as DNA, the CDR3 is TGTGCCAGCAGCGGGCGGACAGGTTACGAGCAGTACGTC. As protein: CASSGRTGYEQYV.

This clonotype showed up many times. The chain couples TRBV6-2 or TRBV6-3 to TRBJ2-3; D remains unclear. CDR1 is MNHEY, CDR2 SVGEGT, per germline. Trimming stripped 0 bases from V and 2 bases from J, with 12 bases between. The CDR3 covers 16 residues. CDR3 residues: CASSYSAAIITDTQYF. CDR3 DNA: TGTGCCAGCAGTTACTCGGCCGCCATTATCACAGATACGCAGTATTTT.

The chain employs TRBV5-1 and TRBJ2-5; D unclear. The V gene lost 0 bases and the J gene lost 5 bases, with 5 bases spanning the gap. CDR1 SGHRS and CDR2 YFSETQ come from the germline V gene. The CDR3 contains 12 residues. Here the CDR3 reads CASSLEWETQYF. In DNA, the CDR3 is TGCGCCAGCAGCTTGGAATGGGAGACCCAGTACTTC.

This clonotype was seen many times. The chain employs TRBV12-3 or TRBV12-4 and TRBJ2-2, with D perhaps matching TRBD2 (6 bases). The CDR3 totals 13 residues. The germline V and J ends were trimmed by 3 bases and 6 bases, with 8 bases remaining between them. The CDR3 DNA reads as TGTGCCAGCAGTTTGCGGGGCCCCGGGGAGCTGTTTTTT. It encodes CASSLRGPGELFF.

In its sample, this clonotype was seen a few times. The gene calls are TRBV29-1 and TRBJ2-3, with a weak D call TRBD2 (6 bases). The CDR3 runs to 13 residues. The V gene lost 4 bases and the J gene lost 8 bases, with 16 bases spanning the gap. Germline V gene sequence: CDR1 SQVTM, CDR2 ANQGSEA. The CDR3 nucleotides read TGCAGCGTTGGTTGGGACTCCAAAGCTACGCAGTATTTT. This gives the protein CSVGWDSKATQYF.

This clonotype was recorded at least ten times. The chain carries TRBV29-1 and TRBJ1-1, with TRBD1 matching 9 bases. CDR1 SQVTM and CDR2 ANQGSEA come from the germline V gene. This CDR3 spans 11 amino acids. Germline trimming cut 6 bases from V and 6 bases from J; bases unmatched to any gene: 2. The chain's CDR3 is CSVRQGAEAFF. The CDR3 nucleotides are TGCAGCGTCCGACAGGGGGCTGAAGCTTTCTTT.

This clonotype has only a few counts. This chain joins TRBV18 and TRBJ2-1; a weak D match, TRBD1 (5 bases). The DNA end favors TRBJ2-5, so the J call may be wrong. The V gene's germline CDR1 is KGHSH and CDR2 LQKENI. This CDR3 is built from 14 residues. CDR3 residues: CASSPSGYPETQYF. CDR3 sequence (DNA): TGTGCCAGCTCACCCTCAGGGTACCCAGAGACCCAGTACTTC.

The chain combines TRBV9 with TRBJ1-1; D not resolved. Looked up from germline, CDR1 is SGDLS and CDR2 is YYNGEE. The CDR3 is made up of 14 amino acids. V gave up 0 bases and J gave up 1 base, with 7 bases separating them. The DNA of the CDR3 is TGTGCCAGCAGCGTAGTGGCAGGGAACACTGAAGCTTTCTTT. This codes for CASSVVAGNTEAFF.

This clonotype was recorded many times. V is TRBV2 and J is TRBJ1-5; 7 bases agree with TRBD1. With 6 bases clipped from V and 10 bases from J, the junction kept 15 bases outside the gene matches. The CDR3 runs to 15 residues. The germline gives CDR1 SNHLY, CDR2 FYNNEI. CDR3 protein: CASSEKPRDSRPQHF. CDR3 nucleotide sequence: TGTGCCAGCAGCGAAAAACCACGGGACAGTCGTCCCCAGCATTTT.

This clonotype was recorded many times. The V and J genes are TRBV20-1 and TRBJ2-2; D gene uncertain. This CDR3 is 13 amino acids long. Trimming took 8 bases from V and 3 from J, leaving 13 bases between them. Germline assignment: CDR1 DFQATT and CDR2 SNEGSKA (reference sequence). The CDR3 region has the DNA TGCAGTCCCTCGCGAAAGGACACCGGGGAGCTGTTTTTT. It encodes CSPSRKDTGELFF.

This clonotype was seen at least ten times. The chain employs TRBV12-3 or TRBV12-4 and TRBJ1-4; no reliable D call. The ends were cut back, 2 bases at V and 5 bases at J, with 12 bases in the middle. The CDR3 runs to 15 residues. CDR3 sequence: CASSLNAAANEKLFF. The CDR3 nucleotides read TGTGCCAGCAGTTTAAACGCAGCCGCAAATGAAAAACTGTTTTTT.